Below, one T cell receptor (beta chain) is given with its context. Its target is not known. Pooling of second doses given at about 4 or about 12 weeks was done. Data came from immunoSEQ multiplex PCR; TCRdb stores just in-frame clones and leaves some out. The data contain 150,000 or so clones, about 89% of them singletons. J lost 2 bases, V lost 5 bases, and 9 bases had no gene match. Per the germline V gene, CDR1 is KGHSH and CDR2 is LQKENI. CDR3 length equals 15 residues. This entry is derived from a study of T cell responses to AZD1222 COVID-19 vaccine. General observations from the study: Donors were largely white British and mainly female; clonal diversity was possibly underestimated. Of spike-specific TCRs, nearly half reportedly target regions left unmutated in variants.

The material sequenced was peripheral blood, taken 28 days after the second AZD1222 dose. The rearrangement uses TRBV18 and TRBJ2-7; TRBD1 matches at 7 bases. The TCR was taken from an adult who received the AZD1222 COVID-19 vaccine. CDR3 loop: CASSTTGTVAYEQYF. DNA of the CDR3: TGTGCCAGCTCAACAACCGGGACAGTAGCCTACGAGCAGTACTTC.